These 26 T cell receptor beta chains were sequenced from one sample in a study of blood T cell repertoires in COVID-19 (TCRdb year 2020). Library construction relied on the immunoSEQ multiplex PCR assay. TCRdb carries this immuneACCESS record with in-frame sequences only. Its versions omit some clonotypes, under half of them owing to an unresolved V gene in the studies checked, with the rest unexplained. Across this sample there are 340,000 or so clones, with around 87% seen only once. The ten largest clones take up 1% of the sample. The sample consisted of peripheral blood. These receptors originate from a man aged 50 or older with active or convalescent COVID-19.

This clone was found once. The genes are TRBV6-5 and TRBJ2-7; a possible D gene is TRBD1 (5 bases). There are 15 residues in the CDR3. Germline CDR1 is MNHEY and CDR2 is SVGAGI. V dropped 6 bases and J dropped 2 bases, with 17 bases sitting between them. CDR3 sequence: CASRPGARVTYEQYF. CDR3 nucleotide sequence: TGTGCCAGCAGACCAGGTGCCAGGGTAACCTACGAGCAGTACTTC.

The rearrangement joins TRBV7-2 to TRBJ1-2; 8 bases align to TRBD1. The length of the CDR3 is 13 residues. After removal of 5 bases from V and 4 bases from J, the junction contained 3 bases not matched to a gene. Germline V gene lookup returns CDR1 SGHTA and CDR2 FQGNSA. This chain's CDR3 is CASSPGQAYGYTF. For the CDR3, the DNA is TGTGCCAGCAGCCCGGGACAGGCCTATGGCTACACCTTC.

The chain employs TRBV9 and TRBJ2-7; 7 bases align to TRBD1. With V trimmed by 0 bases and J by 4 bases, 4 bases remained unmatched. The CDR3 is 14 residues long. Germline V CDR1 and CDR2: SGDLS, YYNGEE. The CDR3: CASSVGDSRYEQYF. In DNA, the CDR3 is TGTGCCAGCAGCGTAGGGGACAGCCGGTACGAGCAGTACTTC.

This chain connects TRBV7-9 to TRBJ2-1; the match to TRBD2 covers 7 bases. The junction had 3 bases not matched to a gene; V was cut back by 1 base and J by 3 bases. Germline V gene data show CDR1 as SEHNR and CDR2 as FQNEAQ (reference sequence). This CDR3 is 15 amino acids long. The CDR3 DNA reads TGTGCCAGCAGCTTAGGTAGCGGGTTCTACAATGAGCAGTTCTTC. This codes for CASSLGSGFYNEQFF. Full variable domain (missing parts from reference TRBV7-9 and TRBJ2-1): DTGVSQNPRHKITKRGQNVTFRCDPISEHNRLYWYRQTLGQGPEFLTYFQNEAQLEKSRLLSDRFSAERPKGSFSTLEIQRTEQGDSAMYLCASSLGSGFYNEQFFGPGTRLTVL.

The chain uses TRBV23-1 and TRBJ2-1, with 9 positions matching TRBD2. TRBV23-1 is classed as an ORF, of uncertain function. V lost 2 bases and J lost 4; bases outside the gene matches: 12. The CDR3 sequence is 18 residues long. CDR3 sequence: CASSQDYSGGMLYNEQFF. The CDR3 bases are TGCGCCAGCAGTCAAGATTATAGCGGGGGTATGTTATACAATGAGCAGTTCTTC.

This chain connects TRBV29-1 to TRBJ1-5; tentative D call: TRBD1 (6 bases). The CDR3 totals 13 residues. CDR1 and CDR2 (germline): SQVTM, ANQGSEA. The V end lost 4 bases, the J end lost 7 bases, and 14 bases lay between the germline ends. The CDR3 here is CSVVVRGGQPQHF. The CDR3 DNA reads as TGCAGCGTTGTAGTCAGGGGTGGACAGCCCCAGCATTTT.

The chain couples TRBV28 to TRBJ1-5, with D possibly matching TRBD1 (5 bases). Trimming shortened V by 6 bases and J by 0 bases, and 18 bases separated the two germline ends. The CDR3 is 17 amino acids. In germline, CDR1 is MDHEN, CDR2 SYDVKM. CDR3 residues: CASSTSSDTFSNQPQHF. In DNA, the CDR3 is TGTGCCAGCAGCACATCCTCGGACACCTTTAGCAATCAGCCCCAGCATTTT.

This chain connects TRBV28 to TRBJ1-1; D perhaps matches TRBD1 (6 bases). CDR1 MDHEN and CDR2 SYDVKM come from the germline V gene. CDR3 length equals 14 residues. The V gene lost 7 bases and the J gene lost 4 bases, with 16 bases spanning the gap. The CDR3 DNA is TGTGCCAGCACTACGGCACAGGGAACCACTGAAGCTTTCTTT. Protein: CASTTAQGTTEAFF.

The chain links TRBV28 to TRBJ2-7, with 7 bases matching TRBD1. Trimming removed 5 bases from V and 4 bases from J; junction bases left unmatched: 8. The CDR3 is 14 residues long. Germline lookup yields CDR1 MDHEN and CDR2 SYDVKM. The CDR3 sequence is CASSIQGNIYEQYF. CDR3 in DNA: TGTGCCAGCAGTATACAGGGGAACATTTACGAGCAGTACTTC.

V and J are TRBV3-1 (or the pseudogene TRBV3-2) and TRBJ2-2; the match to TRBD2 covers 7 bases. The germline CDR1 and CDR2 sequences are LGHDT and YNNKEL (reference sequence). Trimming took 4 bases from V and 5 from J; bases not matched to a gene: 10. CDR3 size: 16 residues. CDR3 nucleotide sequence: TGTGCCAGCAGCCTCTTCTCGGGAGGATGGACCGGGGAGCTGTTTTTT. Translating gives CASSLFSGGWTGELFF.

The CDR3 DNA reads as TGTGCCAGTAGTATGCAACAGGGGAATGAGCAGTTCTTC. This gives the protein CASSMQQGNEQFF. The chain links TRBV19 to TRBJ2-1; 7 nucleotides line up with TRBD1. V trimming: 3 bases; J trimming: 7 bases; junction bases outside the gene matches: 3. The CDR3 extends over 13 amino acids. Germline V gives CDR1 LNHDA, CDR2 SQIVND (reference sequence).

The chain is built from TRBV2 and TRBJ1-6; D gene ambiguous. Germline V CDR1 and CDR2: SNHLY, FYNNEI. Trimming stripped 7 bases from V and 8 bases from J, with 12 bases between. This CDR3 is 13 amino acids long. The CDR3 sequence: CASKVGADSPLHF. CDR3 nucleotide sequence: TGTGCCAGCAAAGTGGGAGCCGATTCACCCCTCCACTTT.

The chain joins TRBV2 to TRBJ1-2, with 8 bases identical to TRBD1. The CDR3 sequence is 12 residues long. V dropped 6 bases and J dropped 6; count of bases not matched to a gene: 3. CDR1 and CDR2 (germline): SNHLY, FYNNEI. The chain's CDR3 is CASSPTGDGYTF. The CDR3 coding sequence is TGTGCCAGCAGCCCGACAGGGGATGGCTACACCTTC.

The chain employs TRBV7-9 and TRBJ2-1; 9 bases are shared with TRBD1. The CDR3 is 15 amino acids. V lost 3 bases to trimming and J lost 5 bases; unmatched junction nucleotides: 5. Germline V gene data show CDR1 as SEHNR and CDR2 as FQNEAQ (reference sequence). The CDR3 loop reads CASSFSDRGDNEQFF. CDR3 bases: TGTGCCAGCAGCTTCTCGGACAGGGGAGACAATGAGCAGTTCTTC.

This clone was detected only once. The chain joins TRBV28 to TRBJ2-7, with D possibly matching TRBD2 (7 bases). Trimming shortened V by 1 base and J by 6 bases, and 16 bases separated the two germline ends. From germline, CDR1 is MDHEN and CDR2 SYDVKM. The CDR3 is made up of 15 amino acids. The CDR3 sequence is CASSLSLGGQGEQYF. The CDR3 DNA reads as TGTGCCAGCAGTTTATCGCTCGGGGGGCAGGGCGAGCAGTACTTC.

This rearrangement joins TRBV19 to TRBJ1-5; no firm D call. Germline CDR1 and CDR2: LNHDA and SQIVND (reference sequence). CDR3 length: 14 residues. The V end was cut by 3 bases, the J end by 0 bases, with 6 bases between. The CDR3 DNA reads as TGTGCCAGTAGTATCAGGAATAGCAATCAGCCCCAGCATTTT. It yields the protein CASSIRNSNQPQHF.

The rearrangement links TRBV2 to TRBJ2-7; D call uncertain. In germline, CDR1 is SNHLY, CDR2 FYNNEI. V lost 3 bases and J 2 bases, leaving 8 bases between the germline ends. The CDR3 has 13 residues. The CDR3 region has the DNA TGTGCCAGCAGTGACGCAGGAACCTACGAGCAGTACTTC. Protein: CASSDAGTYEQYF.

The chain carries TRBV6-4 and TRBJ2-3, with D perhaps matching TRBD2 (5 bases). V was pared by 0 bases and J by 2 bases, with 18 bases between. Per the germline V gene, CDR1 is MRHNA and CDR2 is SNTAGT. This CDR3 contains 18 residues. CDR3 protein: CASSDSLPGAAVTDTQYF. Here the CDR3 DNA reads TGTGCCAGCAGTGACTCGCTTCCTGGAGCGGCCGTCACAGATACGCAGTATTTT.

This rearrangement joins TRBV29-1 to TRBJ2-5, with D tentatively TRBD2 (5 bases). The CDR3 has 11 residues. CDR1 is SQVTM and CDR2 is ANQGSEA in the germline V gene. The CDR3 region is CSGGPQETQYF. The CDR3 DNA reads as TGCAGTGGCGGGCCCCAAGAGACCCAGTACTTC.

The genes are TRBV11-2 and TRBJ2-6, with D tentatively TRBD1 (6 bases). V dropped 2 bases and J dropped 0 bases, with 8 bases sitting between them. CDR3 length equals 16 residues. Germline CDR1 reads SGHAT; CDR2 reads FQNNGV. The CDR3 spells CASSLRTASGANVLTF. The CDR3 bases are TGTGCCAGCAGCTTAAGGACAGCCTCTGGGGCCAACGTCCTGACTTTC.

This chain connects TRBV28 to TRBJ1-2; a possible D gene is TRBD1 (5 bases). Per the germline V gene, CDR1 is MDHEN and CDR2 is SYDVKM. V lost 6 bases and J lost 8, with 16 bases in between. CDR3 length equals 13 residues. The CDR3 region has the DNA TGTGCCAGCAGCCTTCCAGGGCCCACGGGCTACACCTTC. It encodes CASSLPGPTGYTF.

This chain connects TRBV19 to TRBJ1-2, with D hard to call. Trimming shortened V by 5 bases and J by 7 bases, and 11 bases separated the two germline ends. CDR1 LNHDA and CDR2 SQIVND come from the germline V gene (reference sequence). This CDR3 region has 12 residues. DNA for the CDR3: TGTGCCAGTAGTGATCGGCGGCGTGGCTACACCTTC. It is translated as CASSDRRRGYTF.

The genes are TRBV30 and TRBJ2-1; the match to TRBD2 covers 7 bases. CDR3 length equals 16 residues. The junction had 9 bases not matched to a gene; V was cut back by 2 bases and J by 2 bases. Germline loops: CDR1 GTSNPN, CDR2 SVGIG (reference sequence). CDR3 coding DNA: TGTGCCTGGAGTCCCGGGACTACCCTGGCCTACAATGAGCAGTTCTTC. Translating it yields CAWSPGTTLAYNEQFF.

CDR3 sequence (DNA): TGTGCCAGCAGTTTACTGGCGGGGGGGCCGGCTGAGCAGTTCTTC. It yields the protein CASSLLAGGPAEQFF. The chain uses TRBV6-4 and TRBJ2-1, with 9 bases that match TRBD2. From germline, CDR1 is MRHNA and CDR2 SNTAGT. Trimming at V came to 5 bases and at J to 9 bases, leaving 11 bases not matched to a gene. This CDR3 spans 15 amino acids.

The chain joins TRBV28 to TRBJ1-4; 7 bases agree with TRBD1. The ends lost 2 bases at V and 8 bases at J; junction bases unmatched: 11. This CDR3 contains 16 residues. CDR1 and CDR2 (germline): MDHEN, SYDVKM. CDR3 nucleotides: TGTGCCAGCAGTTTAGTAGACAGGGCCAACGGAGAAAAACTGTTTTTT. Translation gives CASSLVDRANGEKLFF.

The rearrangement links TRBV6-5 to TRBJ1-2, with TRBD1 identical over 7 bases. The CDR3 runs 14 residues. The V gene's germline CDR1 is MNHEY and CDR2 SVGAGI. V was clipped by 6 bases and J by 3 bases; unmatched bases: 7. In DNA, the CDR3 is TGTGCCAGCAGCCCGGGACAGCGGGACTATGGCTACACCTTC. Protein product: CASSPGQRDYGYTF.